The 26 T cell receptor beta chains below were found in one sample sequenced in a study of early T cells in non-severe SARS-CoV-2 infection. TCRdb passed the 5' RACE reads through MiXCR, listing each CDR3 protein once. The repertoire holds tens of thousands of distinct CDR3 sequences, with 16% as singletons. The sample consisted of whole blood, taken at baseline. These receptors were collected from an adult who was a healthcare worker with PCR-confirmed SARS-CoV-2 infection or an uninfected control (not recorded which).

This CDR3 reads CASRQGAPYNEQFF. In DNA form, the CDR3 reads TGTGCCAGCAGACAGGGAGCGCCCTACAATGAGCAGTTCTTC. V gene TRBV12-3 or TRBV12-4 combines with J gene TRBJ2-1, with a possible D match to TRBD1 (6 bases). V was cut by 6 bases and J by 2 bases, with 11 bases left in between. The CDR3 extends over 14 amino acids.

This clonotype has just a few counts. The chain combines TRBV6-5 with TRBJ2-7; D may match TRBD1 or TRBD2 (5 bases each). This CDR3 is 14 amino acids long. Germline V gene sequence: CDR1 MNHEY, CDR2 SVGAGI. V was trimmed by 6 bases and J by 1 base, leaving 13 bases between them. The CDR3 region has the DNA TGTGCCAGCAGCCCAGGGTGGGGGTCCTACGAGCAGTACTTC. It codes for CASSPGWGSYEQYF.

This CDR3 reads CASSLQASSYEQYF. DNA for the CDR3: TGCGCCAGCAGCTTGCAGGCGAGCTCCTACGAGCAGTACTTC. This chain joins TRBV5-1 and TRBJ2-7; D not resolved. Germline V gives CDR1 SGHRS, CDR2 YFSETQ. There are 14 residues in the CDR3. With 1 base removed from V and 0 bases from J, the gap between germline ends came to 8 bases.

The chain couples TRBV19 to TRBJ2-7; 8 bases are a match to TRBD2. With 3 bases clipped from V and 5 bases from J, the junction kept 9 bases outside the gene matches. The CDR3 is made up of 15 amino acids. In germline, CDR1 is LNHDA, CDR2 SQIVND (reference sequence). CDR3 amino acids: CASSIAAGVPNEQYF. CDR3 bases: TGTGCCAGTAGTATCGCAGCGGGGGTCCCTAACGAGCAGTACTTC.

This clonotype was counted a few times. The chain uses TRBV28 and TRBJ1-1; unclear D gene. V lost 1 base to trimming and J lost 4 bases, with 4 bases between them. CDR3 length: 12 amino acids. Germline V gives CDR1 MDHEN, CDR2 SYDVKM. Written as DNA, the CDR3 is TGTGCCAGCAGTTTATTCGGCACTGAAGCTTTCTTT. Its protein is CASSLFGTEAFF.

The table lists this clonotype with many counts. The J gene is TRBJ1-5, the V gene TRBV20-1, with D uncertain. This CDR3 region has 12 residues. Trimming left V 0 bases short and J 2 bases short, with 2 bases between. The germline V gene has CDR1 DFQATT and CDR2 SNEGSKA (reference sequence). CDR3: CSARDGNQPQHF. CDR3 in DNA: TGCAGTGCTAGAGACGGCAATCAGCCCCAGCATTTT.

This clonotype has more than one count but fewer than ten. The chain couples TRBV6-6 to TRBJ1-4, with unresolved D. Germline V gene sequence: CDR1 MNHNY, CDR2 SVGAGI (reference sequence). V was cut by 1 base and J by 10 bases, with 13 bases left in between. This CDR3 is built from 14 residues. CDR3 protein: CASSYLFLRGKLFF. Written as DNA, the CDR3 is TGTGCCAGCAGTTACTTATTCCTCAGAGGAAAACTGTTTTTT.

The chain employs TRBV10-2 and TRBJ1-5; 7 positions match TRBD1. V lost 8 bases to trimming and J lost 6 bases; unmatched junction nucleotides: 7. Germline V gene data show CDR1 as WSHSY and CDR2 as SAAADI. The CDR3 is made up of 13 amino acids. The CDR3 nucleotides read TGCGCCAGCGGCAGGGGGATTAGTCAGCCCCAGCATTTT. Its protein is CASGRGISQPQHF.

This clonotype was seen more than once but under ten times. This rearrangement joins TRBV4-1 to TRBJ2-1; D call uncertain. Germline V gene lookup returns CDR1 MGHRA and CDR2 YSYEKL. The CDR3 is 15 residues long. V gave up 2 bases and J gave up 6 bases, with 14 bases separating them. CDR3 bases: TGCGCCAGCAGCCAACCTCTGAAGAGGAGCAATGAGCAGTTCTTC. Translating gives CASSQPLKRSNEQFF.

The table lists this clonotype with a few counts. One junction end disagrees with the germline gene, perhaps due to a read error. CDR3 in DNA: TGCAGTGCTAGAGAGACAGGGGGCAAACAGCCCCAGCATTTT. Protein sequence: CSARETGGKQPQHF. The chain links TRBV20-1 to TRBJ1-5, with 10 bases aligning to TRBD1. This CDR3 contains 14 residues. Germline values: CDR1 DFQATT, CDR2 SNEGSKA (reference sequence).

The sample holds many counts of this clonotype. The chain uses TRBV5-1 and TRBJ1-6; possible D gene TRBD1, 6 bases. In germline, CDR1 is SGHRS, CDR2 YFSETQ. Trimming removed 3 bases from V and 6 bases from J, with 16 bases in between. This CDR3 has 16 amino acids. The CDR3 protein is CASSSDRPMGNSPLHF. DNA of the CDR3: TGCGCCAGCAGCTCCGACAGGCCGATGGGTAATTCACCCCTCCACTTT.

The V call is TRBV4-1, the J call TRBJ2-1; TRBD1 agrees at 10 bases. V was clipped by 5 bases and J by 6 bases; unmatched bases: 7. This CDR3 spans 15 amino acids. Germline values: CDR1 MGHRA, CDR2 YSYEKL. The CDR3 DNA is TGCGCCAGCAGCGAGGGACAGGGGTGGATCAATGAGCAGTTCTTC. Translating it yields CASSEGQGWINEQFF.

The genes are TRBV12-3 or TRBV12-4 and TRBJ2-5, with TRBD2 identical over 11 bases. The CDR3 sequence is 16 residues long. After removal of 5 bases from V and 0 bases from J, the junction contained 5 bases not matched to a gene. CDR3: CASSPSGRTYQETQYF. The CDR3 DNA reads as TGTGCCAGCAGTCCTAGCGGGAGGACCTACCAAGAGACCCAGTACTTC.

This clonotype was observed many times. The rearrangement links TRBV11-2 to TRBJ2-7; D is possibly TRBD2 (6 bases). The germline gives CDR1 SGHAT, CDR2 FQNNGV. The CDR3 length is 14 residues. The V end was cut by 2 bases, the J end by 6 bases, with 14 bases between. CDR3 protein: CASSLLRDAGEQYF. DNA of the CDR3: TGTGCCAGCAGCTTACTGCGGGATGCGGGCGAGCAGTACTTC.

The chain employs TRBV4-1 and TRBJ1-2; TRBD1 aligns across 8 bases. With 4 bases clipped from V and 7 bases from J, the junction kept 11 bases outside the gene matches. This CDR3 has 15 residues. CDR1 MGHRA and CDR2 YSYEKL come from the germline V gene. CDR3 sequence: CASSRTDSGGRGYTF. CDR3 bases: TGCGCCAGCAGCCGCACGGATTCAGGGGGCCGTGGCTACACCTTC.

The sample holds a few counts of this clonotype. The chain is built from TRBV6-5 and TRBJ2-5; D is perhaps TRBD1 (6 bases). Germline CDR1 reads MNHEY; CDR2 reads SVGAGI. The V end lost 6 bases, the J end lost 1 base, and 12 bases lay between the germline ends. This CDR3 contains 14 residues. The CDR3 region is CASSSGVRQETQYF. The CDR3 DNA sequence: TGTGCCAGCAGCTCAGGGGTGCGCCAAGAGACCCAGTACTTC.

This clonotype was seen at least ten times. This chain joins TRBV12-3 or TRBV12-4 and TRBJ2-5; D ambiguous. The CDR3 consists of 13 residues. Trimming took 2 bases from V and 1 from J, leaving 5 bases between them. The DNA for the CDR3 is TGTGCCAGCAGTTTACAGACCCAAGAGACCCAGTACTTC. It translates to CASSLQTQETQYF.

This chain links TRBV28 with TRBJ2-6; D perhaps matches TRBD1 (6 bases). Germline V gene data show CDR1 as MDHEN and CDR2 as SYDVKM. Between the trimmed V and J ends, which lost 3 bases and 4 bases, there was a span of 13 bases. This CDR3 has 16 residues. The DNA of the CDR3 is TGTGCCAGCAGTTTGGGGTTGGGGGCCGGGGCCAACGTCCTGACTTTC. It codes for CASSLGLGAGANVLTF.

CDR3 in amino acids: CASRSDSGGPDTQYF. CDR3 DNA sequence: TGTGCCAGCCGGAGCGACAGCGGGGGCCCAGATACGCAGTATTTT. This chain links TRBV12-3 or TRBV12-4 with TRBJ2-3; 8 nucleotides match TRBD2. Trimming at V came to 8 bases and at J to 4 bases, leaving 11 bases not matched to a gene. CDR3 length equals 15 residues.

This clonotype was seen a few times. The CDR3 loop reads CASSRRMGQPQETQYF. The CDR3 DNA reads TGTGCCAGCAGCCGCCGGATGGGACAGCCTCAAGAGACCCAGTACTTC. This chain links TRBV7-9 with TRBJ2-5; 7 bases line up with TRBD1. The CDR3 covers 16 residues. Trimming took 5 bases from V and 2 from J; bases not matched to a gene: 11. The germline V gene encodes CDR1 SEHNR and CDR2 FQNEAQ (reference sequence). The full variable domain, with the rest looked up from reference TRBV7-9 and TRBJ2-5, is DTGVSQNPRHKITKRGQNVTFRCDPISEHNRLYWYRQTLGQGPEFLTYFQNEAQLEKSRLLSDRFSAERPKGSFSTLEIQRTEQGDSAMYLCASSRRMGQPQETQYFGPGTRLLVL.

Turning to this clonotype: No DNA is shown, since the ends of the CDR3 on it are uncertain; the CDR3 is the one TCRdb lists. The chain employs TRBV10-1 and TRBJ1-4. The germline gives CDR1 WNHNN, CDR2 SYGVQD (reference sequence). The CDR3 numbers 14 amino acids, ends counted. The CDR3 sequence is CASPWVEEEKNCFF.

The chain is built from TRBV19 and TRBJ2-7; D remains unclear. Per the germline V gene, CDR1 is LNHDA and CDR2 is SQIVND (reference sequence). V shed 5 bases and J shed 6 bases, with 17 bases lying between them. The CDR3 spans 14 residues. CDR3 loop: CASSSRKDSGEQYF. The CDR3 region has the DNA TGTGCCAGTAGTTCCCGTAAGGATTCAGGCGAGCAGTACTTC.

This clonotype was counted only a few times. The chain couples TRBV2 to TRBJ2-2; no firm D call. This CDR3 contains 14 residues. CDR1 and CDR2 (germline): SNHLY, FYNNEI. Trimming stripped 5 bases from V and 2 bases from J, with 9 bases between. The CDR3 here is CASSRVHNTGELFF. CDR3 bases: TGTGCCAGCAGTCGGGTTCATAACACCGGGGAGCTGTTTTTT. The variable domain in full, with the rest retrieved from reference TRBV2 and TRBJ2-2, is EPEVTQTPSHQVTQMGQEVILRCVPISNHLYFYWYRQILGQKVEFLVSFYNNEISEKSEIFDDQFSVERPDGSNFTLKIRSTKLEDSAMYFCASSRVHNTGELFFGEGSRLTVL.

The chain employs TRBV30 and TRBJ2-3, with a possible D match to TRBD1 (5 bases). CDR3 length: 14 amino acids. Trimming removed 0 bases from V and 5 bases from J, with 12 bases in between. Germline V gene sequence: CDR1 GTSNPN, CDR2 SVGIG (reference sequence). The CDR3 sequence: CAWSVRQGLDTQYF. The DNA of the CDR3 is TGTGCCTGGAGTGTCCGGCAGGGTCTAGATACGCAGTATTTT.

This clonotype was detected a few times. The chain employs TRBV14 and TRBJ2-1; TRBD1 agrees at 7 bases. Trimming cost V 5 bases and J 1 base; bases outside gene matches: 11. This CDR3 region has 17 residues. Germline lookup yields CDR1 SGHDN and CDR2 FVKESK. The CDR3 DNA follows: TGTGCCAGCAGCAACCGGACAGGCTGGAGTTCCTACAATGAGCAGTTCTTC. This gives the protein CASSNRTGWSSYNEQFF. Together with reference TRBV14 and TRBJ2-1, the CDR3 gives the full variable domain: EAGVTQFPSHSVIEKGQTVTLRCDPISGHDNLYWYRRVMGKEIKFLLHFVKESKQDESGMPNNRFLAERTGGTYSTLKVQPAELEDSGVYFCASSNRTGWSSYNEQFFGPGTRLTVL.

About this clonotype: One end of the junction is discordant with germline, which a read error may explain. V gene TRBV6-2 or TRBV6-3 combines with J gene TRBJ1-1; the D is unclear. The CDR3 loop spans 14 amino acids. Germline V gene lookup returns CDR1 MNHEY and CDR2 SVGEGT. The CDR3 loop reads CASSYFPENTETFF. Written as DNA, the CDR3 is TGTGCCAGCAGTTACTTTCCGGAGAACACTGAAACTTTCTTT.